This T cell receptor beta chain was documented in a study of T cell responses to AZD1222 COVID-19 vaccine. Whole-study results and caveats: At baseline, just five to seven AZD1222 recipients tested seropositive.

V was trimmed by 2 bases and J by 5 bases, leaving 3 bases between them. The CDR3 has 12 residues. Germline CDR1 SGHNT, CDR2 YENEEA. Method: immunoSEQ multiplex PCR; TCRdb's copy keeps in-frame clones and lacks some. The profile shows 100,000 to 150,000 clones, over 70% of them singletons. Remarks on this clone: Its antigen is as yet unknown.

The input for sequencing was peripheral blood, taken on day 0 of AZD1222 vaccination. The TCR comes from an adult in good health. This chain joins TRBV11-3 and TRBJ2-2; no clear D gene. The CDR3 protein is CASSLLTGELFF. The DNA of the CDR3 is TGTGCCAGCAGCTTACTAACCGGGGAGCTGTTTTTT. Variable domain in full (rest from reference TRBV11-3 and TRBJ2-2): EAGVVQSPRYKIIEKKQPVAFWCNPISGHNTLYWYLQNLGQGPELLIRYENEEAVDDSQLPKDRFSAERLKGVDSTLKIQPAELGDSAVYLCASSLLTGELFFGEGSRLTVL.